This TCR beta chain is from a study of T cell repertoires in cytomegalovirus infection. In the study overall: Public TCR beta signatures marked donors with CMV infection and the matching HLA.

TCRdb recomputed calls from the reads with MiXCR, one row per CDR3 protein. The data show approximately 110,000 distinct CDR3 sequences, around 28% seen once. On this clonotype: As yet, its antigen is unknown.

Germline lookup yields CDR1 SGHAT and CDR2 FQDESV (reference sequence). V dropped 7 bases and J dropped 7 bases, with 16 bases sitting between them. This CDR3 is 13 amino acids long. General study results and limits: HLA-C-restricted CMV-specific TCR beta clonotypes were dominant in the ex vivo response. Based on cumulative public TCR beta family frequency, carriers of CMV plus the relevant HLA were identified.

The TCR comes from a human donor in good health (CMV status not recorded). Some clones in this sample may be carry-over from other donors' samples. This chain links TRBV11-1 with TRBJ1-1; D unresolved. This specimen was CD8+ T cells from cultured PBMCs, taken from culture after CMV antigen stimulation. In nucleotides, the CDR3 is TGTGCCAGCACCCTAGGGTCCGCTTTTGAAGCTTTCTTT. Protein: CASTLGSAFEAFF.